Each of the 22 T cell receptor beta chains below was sequenced from the same sample in a study of metastatic and nonmetastatic thyroid tumors. Each patient went into thyroid surgery without having received any treatment. Using MiXCR, TCRdb re-called clones from the PCR reads. The sample records tens of thousands of clones, 10% to 15% being singletons. The sequencing input was blood. All receptors derive from a female donor with papillary thyroid cancer or a benign thyroid nodule (not recorded which). Some clones in this sample may be carry-over from other donors' samples.

The chain links TRBV6-2 or TRBV6-3 to TRBJ1-6; the match to TRBD1 covers 8 bases. J gave up 8 bases and V 2 bases, and 8 bases lay outside the gene matches. CDR1 MNHEY and CDR2 SVGEGT come from the germline V gene. The CDR3 covers 16 residues. Here the CDR3 reads CASSYATQGAYSPLHF. CDR3 DNA: TGTGCCAGCAGTTACGCGACGCAGGGGGCTTATTCACCCCTCCACTTT.

This clone was observed at least ten times. V is TRBV5-6 and J is TRBJ2-7, with 9 bases matching TRBD1. Germline lookup yields CDR1 SGHDT and CDR2 YYEEEE. V dropped 3 bases and J dropped 7; count of bases not matched to a gene: 11. The CDR3 is 15 amino acids. As DNA, the CDR3 is TGTGCCAGCAGCTCGCAAAACAGGGGGCGAAGGGAGCAGTACTTC. Translation: CASSSQNRGRREQYF.

In its sample, this clone was seen many times. The chain carries TRBV2 and TRBJ2-5; D unresolved. The CDR3 is made up of 11 amino acids. Germline V gives CDR1 SNHLY, CDR2 FYNNEI. V dropped 2 bases and J dropped 2 bases, with 0 bases sitting between them. For the CDR3, the DNA is TGTGCCAGCAGTGAACAAGAGACCCAGTACTTC. This sequence encodes CASSEQETQYF. The whole variable domain, remainder taken from reference TRBV2 and TRBJ2-5, is EPEVTQTPSHQVTQMGQEVILRCVPISNHLYFYWYRQILGQKVEFLVSFYNNEISEKSEIFDDQFSVERPDGSNFTLKIRSTKLEDSAMYFCASSEQETQYFGPGTRLLVL.

This clone has a count of ten or more. CDR3: CASSSGQGAGYEKLFF. CDR3 bases: TGTGCCAGCAGCTCTGGACAGGGGGCGGGTTATGAAAAACTGTTTTTT. The gene calls are TRBV7-9 and TRBJ1-4; TRBD1 aligns across 11 bases. The J segment lost 6 bases and the V segment lost 4 bases, leaving 7 bases of the junction unmatched. This CDR3 contains 16 residues. Germline lookup yields CDR1 SEHNR and CDR2 FQNEAQ (reference sequence). Full variable domain (remainder filled in from reference TRBV7-9 and TRBJ1-4): DTGVSQNPRHKITKRGQNVTFRCDPISEHNRLYWYRQTLGQGPEFLTYFQNEAQLEKSRLLSDRFSAERPKGSFSTLEIQRTEQGDSAMYLCASSSGQGAGYEKLFFGSGTQLSVL.

The chain has TRBV20-1 and TRBJ2-7, with 7 bases that match TRBD2. The junction had 20 bases not matched to a gene; V was cut back by 8 bases and J by 4 bases. Germline V CDR1 and CDR2: DFQATT, SNEGSKA (reference sequence). There are 16 residues in the CDR3. The CDR3 spells CSTTALHQRGAYEQYF. The CDR3 DNA sequence: TGCAGTACTACAGCTCTACACCAGCGGGGAGCATACGAGCAGTACTTC.

In this sample, this clone turned up many times. V gene TRBV19 combines with J gene TRBJ1-6; possible D gene TRBD1, 5 bases. Germline assignment: CDR1 LNHDA and CDR2 SQIVND (reference sequence). Trimming shortened V by 7 bases and J by 7 bases, and 17 bases separated the two germline ends. The CDR3 contains 15 residues. The CDR3 nucleotides read TGTGCCAGTAATCCCAGCCACCAGGGAAATTCACCCCTCCACTTT. This translates into CASNPSHQGNSPLHF. The full variable domain, rest sourced from reference TRBV19 and TRBJ1-6, is DGGITQSPKYLFRKEGQNVTLSCEQNLNHDAMYWYRQDPGQGLRLIYYSQIVNDFQKGDIAEGYSVSREKKESFPLTVTSAQKNPTAFYLCASNPSHQGNSPLHFGNGTRLTVT.

The table lists this clone with many counts. The chain combines TRBV3-1 with TRBJ1-1; D is unresolved. The germline V gene has CDR1 LGHDT and CDR2 YNNKEL (reference sequence). This CDR3 has 14 residues. V dropped 2 bases and J dropped 0 bases, with 7 bases sitting between them. CDR3 nucleotide sequence: TGTGCCAGCAGCCAAATGGGTTTGAACACTGAAGCTTTCTTT. Protein product: CASSQMGLNTEAFF.

This clone was seen repeatedly, ten times or more. V gene TRBV3-1 combines with J gene TRBJ1-2; D is unresolved. Per germline, CDR1 LGHDT and CDR2 YNNKEL (reference sequence). The CDR3 loop spans 13 amino acids. V lost 3 bases and J lost 2, with 7 bases in between. CDR3 protein: CASSHAENYGYTF. The CDR3 region has the DNA TGTGCCAGCAGCCATGCGGAAAACTATGGCTACACCTTC.

The table lists this clone with many counts. The chain combines TRBV12-3 or TRBV12-4 with TRBJ1-1; D is possibly TRBD1 (6 bases). CDR3 length: 15 residues. The germline V and J ends were trimmed by 4 bases and 5 bases, with 17 bases remaining between them. This chain's CDR3 is CASSSSLGGRTEAFF. The CDR3 DNA reads as TGTGCCAGCAGTTCGTCCCTTGGGGGCCGGACTGAAGCTTTCTTT.

This clone was counted many times. V usage is TRBV3-1 and J usage is TRBJ1-1, with D possibly TRBD1 on 6 matching bases. Germline V gene sequence: CDR1 LGHDT, CDR2 YNNKEL (reference sequence). Between the trimmed V and J ends, which lost 2 bases and 1 base, there was a span of 20 bases. The CDR3 length is 18 residues. CDR3 bases: TGTGCCAGCAGCCAATTTCCGCGCACCGGGACACAGAACACTGAAGCTTTCTTT. It is translated as CASSQFPRTGTQNTEAFF.

The sample holds a few counts of this clone. The chain carries TRBV6-2 or TRBV6-3 and TRBJ1-2; possibly TRBD1 for D (6 bases). Germline assignment: CDR1 MNHEY and CDR2 SVGEGT. The CDR3 length is 14 residues. V shed 6 bases and J shed 8 bases, with 19 bases lying between them. The CDR3 DNA reads as TGTGCCAGCAGACCCGGGGGCCCGCAGCTGGGCTACACCTTC. It specifies CASRPGGPQLGYTF.

The table lists this clone with a few counts. The gene calls are TRBV24-1 and TRBJ1-2; TRBD1 agrees at 9 bases. V lost 5 bases to trimming and J lost 4 bases; unmatched junction nucleotides: 7. The CDR3 has 15 amino acids. CDR1 and CDR2 from the germline V gene are KGHDR and SFDVKD. This CDR3 is CATSAGTGRFYGYTF. DNA for the CDR3: TGTGCCACCAGTGCGGGGACAGGGCGTTTCTATGGCTACACCTTC.

This clone was recorded at least ten times. V is TRBV6-2 or TRBV6-3 and J is TRBJ2-7; D unresolved. Germline V gives CDR1 MNHEY, CDR2 SVGEGT. V was clipped by 1 base and J by 3 bases, with 4 bases between them. This CDR3 contains 12 residues. The CDR3: CASSYWIYEQYF. The CDR3 DNA sequence: TGTGCCAGCAGTTACTGGATCTACGAGCAGTACTTC.

This clone was detected ten times or more. The V gene is TRBV28, the J gene TRBJ1-2; a weak D match, TRBD1 (6 bases). With 2 bases removed from V and 13 bases from J, the gap between germline ends came to 17 bases. This CDR3 is 13 amino acids long. The V gene's germline CDR1 is MDHEN and CDR2 SYDVKM. The CDR3 nucleotides read TGTGCCAGCAGTTTAAGTGGGGCACAGGGAGGCACCTTC. This encodes CASSLSGAQGGTF.

In its sample, this clone was seen many times. The chain links TRBV20-1 to TRBJ2-3; the match to TRBD2 covers 9 bases. This CDR3 contains 15 residues. After removal of 4 bases from V and 5 bases from J, the junction contained 10 bases not matched to a gene. Germline V gene data show CDR1 as DFQATT and CDR2 as SNEGSKA (reference sequence). The CDR3 nucleotides are TGCAGTGCTATAATAGCGGGAGTAGGAGTAGATACGCAGTATTTT. It specifies CSAIIAGVGVDTQYF.

J is TRBJ2-7 and V is TRBV7-8; D uncertain. In germline, CDR1 is SGHVS, CDR2 FQNEAQ. Trimming removed 6 bases at V and 2 bases at J, with 11 bases between. There are 13 residues in the CDR3. DNA of the CDR3: TGTGCCAGCAGATCGGGCCAGGCCTACGAGCAGTACTTC. Its protein product is CASRSGQAYEQYF.

This clone was recorded many times. The chain uses TRBV3-1 and TRBJ2-2; D unclear. The CDR3 length is 15 residues. CDR1 and CDR2 (germline): LGHDT, YNNKEL (reference sequence). V dropped 2 bases and J dropped 0 bases, with 7 bases sitting between them. The CDR3 DNA sequence: TGTGCCAGCAGCCAAATGGCCTCGAACACCGGGGAGCTGTTTTTT. Its translation: CASSQMASNTGELFF.

Concerning this clone itself: A much bigger clone sits one base away, suggesting this may be a read error. The chain has TRBV10-3 and TRBJ2-2, with D maybe TRBD2 (5 bases). This CDR3 has 14 amino acids. Germline assignment: CDR1 ENHRY and CDR2 SYGVKD. CDR3 bases: TGTGCCATAACCGGGTCCCTGAACACCGGGGAGCCGTTTTTT. Protein product: CAITGSLNTGEPFF.

This clone has a count of ten or more. This chain joins TRBV29-1 and TRBJ2-1; perhaps D is TRBD1 or TRBD2 (6 bases each). Between the trimmed V and J ends, which lost 3 bases and 11 bases, there was a span of 11 bases. The CDR3 is 11 residues long. Germline V CDR1 and CDR2: SQVTM, ANQGSEA. The CDR3 nucleotides read TGCAGCGTTGACAGGGGAGGTCAGCAGTTCTTC. This translates into CSVDRGGQQFF.

This rearrangement joins TRBV4-2 to TRBJ2-1; 8 bases are shared with TRBD2. This CDR3 contains 17 residues. The germline V gene encodes CDR1 LGHNA and CDR2 YNFKEQ. J gave up 7 bases and V 0 bases, and 11 bases lay outside the gene matches. As DNA, the CDR3 is TGTGCCAGCAGCCAAGAAAGAGAGCGGGAGATAGGTAATGAGCAGTTCTTC. It specifies CASSQEREREIGNEQFF.

This clone was detected many times. This sequence joins TRBV7-2 and TRBJ2-7; 11 bases fit TRBD1. CDR1 is SGHTA, CDR2 FQGNSA, per germline. CDR3 length equals 14 residues. The V segment lost 5 bases and the J segment 5 bases; nucleotides outside the gene matches: 5. This CDR3 is CASSQDRGRNEQYF. The CDR3 bases are TGTGCCAGCAGCCAGGACAGGGGGCGGAACGAGCAGTACTTC.

V and J are TRBV11-1 and TRBJ2-7; the match to TRBD1 covers 9 bases. There are 14 residues in the CDR3. CDR1 and CDR2 (germline): SGHAT, FQDESV (reference sequence). V lost 4 bases, J lost 5 bases, and 6 bases stayed unmatched. CDR3 in amino acids: CASSSRDRAHEQYF. The CDR3 nucleotides are TGTGCCAGCAGCTCCCGGGACAGGGCCCACGAGCAGTACTTC.